The clone carrying this TCR beta chain was recorded many times. The antigen is unknown. This entry belongs to a study of T-cell memory formation after mild COVID-19. Across the whole study: TCR clusters were mostly confined to one donor each.

Amplification by 5'RACE using constant-segment primers produced TCR alpha and TCR beta cDNA libraries that carried sample barcodes and UMIs. TCRdb re-called the 5' RACE reads through MiXCR, storing one row per CDR3 protein. This table holds approximately 450,000 distinct CDR3 sequences, 18% found once. Study results and caveats: While clones contracting from day 15 to 85 were balanced between CD4 and CD8, later expanders leaned CD4+. Among contracting clones, CD4+ were mainly CM/EM and CD8+ enriched in EMRA.

The specimen sequenced was PBMCs or a T cell subset sorted from them (not recorded which). The TCR comes from an adult woman who had mild COVID-19 (a few samples of this study predate the infection). Cell type and time point are not known.

The CDR3 is CASSAWDRNTEAFF. As DNA, the CDR3 is TGTGCCAGCAGCGCCTGGGACAGAAATACTGAAGCTTTCTTT. The chain joins TRBV9 to TRBJ1-1; 7 bases align to TRBD1. J gave up 5 bases and V 3 bases, and 7 bases lay outside the gene matches. Germline V CDR1 and CDR2: SGDLS, YYNGEE. The CDR3 extends over 14 amino acids.